Listed below are T cell receptor beta chains from one sample, sequenced in a study of beta chain features in type 1 diabetes. The table came from immunoSEQ multiplex PCR; TCRdb's copy has only in-frame clones and leaves some out. The data show 310,000 or so clones, over 7% seen once. Sequenced input: central memory CD4+ T cells from blood. The receptors here all came from a man aged 25 to 40 with type 1 diabetes. Each CDR3 is given with its conserved first and last residue. The D gene is left open where the match is weak. A row's size may be missing; if present it is once, few, many or a size class.

NA	TRBV18	NA	TRBJ2-5	CASSLGQQETQYF	TGTGCCAGCTCACTTGGACAGCAAGAGACCCAGTACTTC
NA	TRBV27	NA	TRBJ1-1	CASSLRLMNTEAFF	TGTGCCAGCAGTTTACGACTCATGAACACTGAAGCTTTCTTT
NA	TRBV7-2	NA	TRBJ1-3	CASSLRQVNSGNTIYF	TGTGCCAGCAGCCTTCGACAGGTCAACTCTGGAAACACCATATATTTT
NA	TRBV14	NA	TRBJ1-1	CASRATVNTEAFF	TGTGCCAGCAGAGCGACAGTGAACACTGAAGCTTTCTTT
NA	TRBV18	few	TRBJ2-1	CASSPQPDGQQFF	TGTGCCAGCTCACCACAACCCGACGGGCAGCAGTTCTTC
NA	TRBV25-1	few	TRBJ1-4	CASSVGASEKLFF	TGTGCCAGCAGTGTAGGGGCGAGTGAAAAACTGTTTTTT
TRBD1	TRBV20-1	many	TRBJ1-1	CSAEGTGEAFF	TGCAGTGCCGAAGGGACAGGTGAAGCTTTCTTT
NA	TRBV7-2	many	TRBJ2-1	CASSYGYEQFF	TGTGCCAGCAGTTACGGGTATGAGCAGTTCTTC
TRBD1	TRBV5-1	many	TRBJ1-4	CASSSGTGLNEKLFF	TGCGCCAGCAGCTCCGGGACAGGGCTTAATGAAAAACTGTTTTTT
NA	TRBV14	NA	TRBJ2-1	CASSPLRSWDEQFF	TGTGCCAGCAGCCCCCTCCGCTCCTGGGATGAGCAGTTCTTC
NA	TRBV5-8	NA	TRBJ2-5	CASSFGLTGQETQYF	TGTGCCAGCAGCTTTGGCCTTACAGGGCAAGAGACCCAGTACTTC
NA	TRBV4-3	few	TRBJ2-6	CASSQDAAGSGANVLTF	TGCGCCAGCAGCCAAGATGCGGCGGGGTCTGGGGCCAACGTCCTGACTTTC
NA	TRBV7-2	few	TRBJ2-7	CASSPHGGPYEQYF	TGTGCCAGCAGCCCCCACGGGGGTCCCTACGAGCAGTACTTC
NA	TRBV9	NA	TRBJ2-7	CASSVGPGNYEQYF	TGTGCCAGCAGCGTAGGGCCCGGAAACTACGAGCAGTACTTC
TRBD1	TRBV7-8	few	TRBJ2-7	CASSFARGRLLHEQYF	TGTGCCAGCAGCTTTGCCAGGGGGCGTCTTCTCCACGAGCAGTACTTC
TRBD1	TRBV11-3	few	TRBJ1-1	CASSFPTGTYTEAFF	TGTGCCAGCAGCTTTCCGACAGGGACGTACACTGAAGCTTTCTTT
NA	TRBV6-5	NA	TRBJ1-1	CASSWPGGNTEAFF	TGTGCCAGCAGTTGGCCGGGAGGGAACACTGAAGCTTTCTTT
TRBD1	TRBV7-6	NA	TRBJ2-5	CASSGRQGAIQETQYF	TGTGCCAGCAGCGGAAGACAGGGGGCCATCCAAGAGACCCAGTACTTC
NA	TRBV19	NA	TRBJ1-4	CASSGHIATNEKLFF	TGTGCCAGTAGTGGACACATTGCAACTAATGAAAAACTGTTTTTT
NA	TRBV29-1	few	TRBJ1-1	CSGWGREGTEAFF	TGCAGCGGTTGGGGACGGGAGGGCACTGAAGCTTTCTTT
TRBD1	TRBV23-1	NA	TRBJ1-1	CASSKRDPRGRVTEAFF	TGCGCCAGCAGTAAACGGGACCCTAGGGGGCGGGTCACTGAAGCTTTCTTT
TRBD1	TRBV5-4	few	TRBJ1-2	CASSDGQGGGYTF	TGTGCCAGCAGCGACGGACAGGGGGGTGGCTACACCTTC
NA	TRBV5-1	few	TRBJ2-3	CASSLDVDTQYF	TGCGCCAGCAGCTTGGATGTGGATACGCAGTATTTT
NA	TRBV10-3	NA	TRBJ1-4	CAISESRTGNEKLFF	TGTGCCATCAGTGAGTCGAGAACGGGTAATGAAAAACTGTTTTTT
TRBD1	TRBV7-2	few	TRBJ1-2	CASSSGTGNYGYTF	TGTGCCAGCAGCTCCGGGACAGGGAACTATGGCTACACCTTC
TRBD2	TRBV5-5	many	TRBJ2-1	CASSLTLAGGQNEQFF	TGTGCCAGCAGCCTCACCCTAGCGGGGGGGCAGAATGAGCAGTTCTTC
NA	TRBV7-2	NA	TRBJ2-7	CASSLTTLAYEQYF	TGTGCCAGCAGCCTTACCACTTTAGCCTACGAGCAGTACTTC
NA	TRBV2	few	TRBJ2-2	CASGTSNTGELFF	TGTGCCAGCGGGACATCGAACACCGGGGAGCTGTTTTTT
NA	TRBV7-8	many	TRBJ2-4	CASSLGAKNIQYF	TGTGCCAGCAGCTTGGGGGCCAAAAACATTCAGTACTTC
TRBD1	TRBV29-1	few	TRBJ2-3	CSAWTGGTDTQYF	TGCAGCGCTTGGACAGGGGGCACAGATACGCAGTATTTT
NA	TRBV4-3	few	TRBJ1-2	CASSPDRLNYGYTF	TGCGCCAGCAGCCCCGACAGACTTAACTATGGCTACACCTTC
NA	TRBV7-8	few	TRBJ1-2	CASSLQANYGYTF	TGTGCCAGCAGCTTACAGGCTAACTATGGCTACACCTTC
NA	TRBV19	many	TRBJ2-4	CASSIDGVGYDIQYF	TGTGCCAGTAGTATAGATGGGGTGGGGTATGACATTCAGTACTTC
NA	TRBV7-2	NA	TRBJ2-5	CASSPSHGGTQYF	TGTGCCAGCAGCCCGTCGCACGGGGGGACCCAGTACTTC
TRBD2	TRBV11-2	NA	TRBJ2-3	CASSLLASGVADTQYF	TGTGCCAGCAGCTTACTGGCCAGCGGGGTAGCAGATACGCAGTATTTT
NA	TRBV6-5	NA	TRBJ1-3	CASRRLNSGNTIYF	TGTGCCAGCAGACGACTCAACTCTGGAAACACCATATATTTT
TRBD2	TRBV29-1	few	TRBJ2-3	CSVASGTSGKHTQYF	TGCAGCGTCGCAAGCGGGACTAGCGGCAAACATACGCAGTATTTT
TRBD1	TRBV10-3	few	TRBJ1-4	CAISERDRVEKLFF	TGTGCCATCAGTGAACGGGACAGGGTAGAAAAACTGTTTTTT
TRBD2	TRBV5-1	few	TRBJ2-7	CASSLGLAGASYEQYF	TGCGCCAGCAGCCTCGGGCTAGCGGGGGCGTCCTACGAGCAGTACTTC
TRBD1	TRBV11-2	NA	TRBJ2-3	CASSRQGVTDTQYF	TGTGCCAGCAGCCGACAGGGGGTGACAGATACGCAGTATTTT
TRBD1	TRBV10-1	few	TRBJ2-7	CASSAGTGRAYEQYF	TGCGCCAGCAGTGCCGGGACAGGGAGAGCCTACGAGCAGTACTTC
NA	TRBV6-1	few	TRBJ2-3	CASSDRVQGTDTQYF	TGTGCCAGCAGTGACAGGGTCCAGGGCACAGATACGCAGTATTTT
TRBD1	TRBV5-1	many	TRBJ1-6	CASSLQGMDSPLHF	TGCGCCAGCAGCTTACAGGGGATGGATTCACCCCTCCACTTT